This is a list of T cell receptor beta chains from one sample in a study of low-dose radiotherapy and immunotherapy resistance in tumors. TCRdb reanalysed the reads using MiXCR and keeps one entry per CDR3 protein. The sample carries 50,000 or so distinct CDR3 sequences, about 25% recorded once. This sample comprised PBMCs, obtained after low-dose radiotherapy plus immunotherapy. Source of these receptors: a male donor with prostate cancer. CDR3s include the opening cysteine and the closing phenylalanine or tryptophan. A D gene is named only where the DNA matches it firmly. Clone sizes are shown as how often the clone was seen (once, few, many) or a class if it is expanded.

j_call v_call d_call clone_size cdr3_nt cdr3_aa
TRBJ2-1 TRBV7-6 . many TGTGCCAGCAGCACGAACAGGGTTGGTGAGCAGTTCTTC CASSTNRVGEQFF
TRBJ1-5 TRBV20-1 . many TGCAGTGCTAGAGCCATCGGCGGGGGACATAGCAATCAGCCCCAGCATTTT CSARAIGGGHSNQPQHF
TRBJ1-1 TRBV18 TRBD1 many TGTGCCAGCTCACCCAATGACAGGGGAATGAACACTGAAGCTTTCTTT CASSPNDRGMNTEAFF
TRBJ2-1 TRBV3-1 TRBD1 many TGTGCCAGCAGCCAGGGACAGCTGGACAATGAGCAGTTCTTC CASSQGQLDNEQFF
TRBJ1-5 TRBV12-3/TRBV12-4 . few TGTGCCAGCAGTTTGTCAGGGAAGGCGTATAGGGGCAATCAGCCCCAGCATTTT CASSLSGKAYRGNQPQHF
TRBJ2-1 TRBV10-3 . many TGTGCCATCAGTGGGGGCAGGAGTACAGCTAGGAGCTCCTACAATGAGCAGTTCTTC CAISGGRSTARSSYNEQFF
TRBJ2-3 TRBV6-1 . medium-sized TGTGCCAGCGCTCCGGAGGGGGCGCGCACAGATACGCAGTATTTT CASAPEGARTDTQYF
TRBJ2-3 TRBV7-2 TRBD1 few TGTGCCAGCAGCTTAGTACAGGGGATGGGTACAGATACGCAGTATTTT CASSLVQGMGTDTQYF
TRBJ2-7 TRBV11-2 . many TGTGCCAGCAGCTTACGCGGGACCGGGTACGAGCAGTACTTC CASSLRGTGYEQYF
TRBJ1-1 TRBV5-1 . many TGCGCCAGCAGCTTCTGGACCGAGAACACTGAAGCTTTCTTT CASSFWTENTEAFF
TRBJ1-6 TRBV20-1 . many TGCAGTGCTAGTACGACCACCACCAGGGCGGGTTCACCCCTCCACTTT CSASTTTTRAGSPLHF
TRBJ2-3 TRBV20-1 TRBD2 few TGCAGTGTTAAAATAGCGGGGCCAGATACGCAGTATTTT CSVKIAGPDTQYF
TRBJ1-5 TRBV3-1 . many TGTGCCAGCAGCCAAGGACGTAGCAATCAGCCCCAGCATTTT CASSQGRSNQPQHF
TRBJ2-1 TRBV9 TRBD2 many TGTGCCAGCAGCGGGGGACTAGCGGGAGGATGGGGCTCCTACAATGAGCAGTTCTTC CASSGGLAGGWGSYNEQFF